This paragraph covers one T cell receptor (beta chain) sequence. Its antigen is currently unknown. The sample comes from a study of graft-versus-host responses after intestinal transplantation. Across the whole study: Multivisceral, liver-intestinal, or isolated intestinal grafts went to recipients. Findings of the study overall: Some GvH clones were seen earlier in gut or blood, suggesting intestinal origin.

The repertoire was sequenced with immunoSEQ multiplex PCR; TCRdb's copy has only in-frame clones and lacks some. The sample includes some 85,000 clones, 85% to 95% of them seen just once. Germline V gene lookup returns CDR1 SGHKS and CDR2 YYEKEE (reference sequence). The V end was cut by 4 bases, the J end by 8 bases, with 22 bases between. The CDR3 covers 16 residues. This rearrangement joins TRBV5-5 to TRBJ2-1; perhaps TRBD2 as D (6 bases). The sequence was obtained from a human donor who was the organ donor for an intestinal transplant. The sequencing here drew on unstimulated CD8+ T cells sorted from spleen or lymph node cells, taken before transplant. The CDR3 bases are TGTGCCAGCAGCCCCTACGCCGGGGGTCCTTCGGATGAGCAGTTCTTC. Amino acids: CASSPYAGGPSDEQFF.